This T cell receptor beta chain was obtained from a study of T cell clusters in autoimmune cytopenias. Study-level results: Primary autoimmune cytopenia patients seemingly lacked the physiological T cell clusters found in healthy donors. Comparing secondary cytopenia with chronic lymphocytic leukemia showed no cluster-lack signature, apparently masked by lymphoma repertoire. No experiment has yet validated the function of the T cell clusters defined in silico.

This CDR3 has 15 residues. Germline lookup yields CDR1 SGHKS and CDR2 YYEKEE (reference sequence). One tube held mixed TRB-A and TRB-B primer pools for touch-down PCR. TCRdb reanalyzed the multiplex PCR reads and collapses them to one entry per CDR3 protein, without DNA. The table for this sample gives under 8,500 distinct CDR3 sequences. On this clonotype itself: Its specificity is unknown.

About 37,500 genome equivalents of blood DNA were amplified for TRB. This chain links TRBV5-5 with TRBJ1-5. The material sequenced was peripheral blood. The receptor's source is a human donor with an autoimmune cytopenia or autoimmune hepatitis (not recorded which). The CDR3 loop is CASSAGEYSHQPQHF. The variable domain in full, completed from reference TRBV5-5 and TRBJ1-5, reads DAGVTQSPTHLIKTRGQQVTLRCSPISGHKSVSWYQQVLGQGPQFIFQYYEKEERGRGNFPDRFSARQFPNYSSELNVNALLLGDSALYLCASSAGEYSHQPQHFGDGTRLSIL.